Included here is one T cell receptor beta chain sequence, with context. The CDR3 is 16 amino acids. Looked up from germline, CDR1 is MNHEY and CDR2 is SVGAGI. Trimming removed 0 bases at V and 1 base at J, with 12 bases between. These data come from a study of T cell repertoires in cytomegalovirus infection. Via MiXCR, TCRdb re-called the reads, giving one row per CDR3 protein. In the table there are hundreds of thousands of distinct CDR3 sequences, 20% to 25% of which are singletons. This TCR derives from a human donor in good health (CMV status not recorded). Some clones in this sample may be carry-over from other donors' samples. This chain joins TRBV6-5 and TRBJ2-5; a weak D match, TRBD1 (6 bases). Sequencing was done on a sample of CD8+ T cells from PBMCs. CDR3 nucleotide sequence: TGTGCCAGCAGTTACTCCCTTTGGGACACCCAAGAGACCCAGTACTTC. Encoded protein: CASSYSLWDTQETQYF.